The 18 T cell receptor beta chains below were found in one sample sequenced in a study of CXCR3-negative and CXCR3-positive naive CD8 T cells (dated by TCRdb to between 2018 and 2021). TCRdb records NextSeq 550 as the sequencer. The Human TCR Profiling Kit (MiLaboratory) was used to make UMI-labeled 5' RACE TRB cDNA libraries. TCRdb reprocessed the reads, reporting each CDR3 protein sequence once and no DNA. The sample's table lists a count of 55,000 to 70,000 distinct CDR3 sequences. The ten largest clones take up around a quarter of the sample. Sequencing was performed on memory CD8+ T cells from blood. Interpreted using the paper, the cell subset or site label stands for: conventional CD8+ memory T cells (TMEM), sorted as controls. Receptors originate from a human donor in good health. Some clones in this sample may be carry-over from other donors' samples.

The V call is TRBV7-9, the J call TRBJ1-1. This CDR3 comprises 13 residues. Germline V gene lookup returns CDR1 SEHNR and CDR2 FQNEAQ (reference sequence). The CDR3: CASSLAPFSEAFF. Full variable domain (outside the CDR3, taken from reference TRBV7-9 and TRBJ1-1): DTGVSQNPRHKITKRGQNVTFRCDPISEHNRLYWYRQTLGQGPEFLTYFQNEAQLEKSRLLSDRFSAERPKGSFSTLEIQRTEQGDSAMYLCASSLAPFSEAFFGQGTRLTVV.

This sequence joins TRBV7-6 and TRBJ2-5; the D call from TCRdb, TRBD1, cannot be confirmed without DNA. CDR1 is SGHVS and CDR2 is FNYEAQ in the germline V gene. CDR3 length: 16 amino acids. CDR3 sequence: CASSFSAGGWQETQYF. The whole variable domain, remainder taken from reference TRBV7-6 and TRBJ2-5, is GAGVSQSPRYKVTKRGQDVALRCDPISGHVSLYWYRQALGQGPEFLTYFNYEAQQDKSGLPNDRFSAERPEGSISTLTIQRTEQRDSAMYRCASSFSAGGWQETQYFGPGTRLLVL.

V usage is TRBV15 and J usage is TRBJ2-6. This CDR3 comprises 16 residues. From germline, CDR1 is LNHNV and CDR2 YYDKDF (reference sequence). The chain's CDR3 is CATSFTGFSGANVLTF.

The J gene is TRBJ2-7, the V gene TRBV20-1; the TCRdb D gene call, TRBD2, has no DNA to confirm it. This CDR3 has 12 residues. The germline gives CDR1 DFQATT, CDR2 SNEGSKA (reference sequence). CDR3 amino acids: CSARGEGGEQYF.

This clonotype is identified as medium-sized (0.01 to 0.1%) from frequency. The chain uses TRBV12-3 or TRBV12-4 and TRBJ1-1. This CDR3 spans 11 amino acids. The CDR3 is CASSQPPEAFF.

Here the CDR3 reads CAGSQSSAPEQFF. The genes are TRBV7-9 and TRBJ2-1; checking the TCRdb D call of TRBD1 is not possible without DNA. Germline V gene sequence: CDR1 SEHNR, CDR2 FQNEAQ (reference sequence). The CDR3 spans 13 residues. Using reference TRBV7-9 and TRBJ2-1 for the parts outside the CDR3, the full variable domain is DTGVSQNPRHKITKRGQNVTFRCDPISEHNRLYWYRQTLGQGPEFLTYFQNEAQLEKSRLLSDRFSAERPKGSFSTLEIQRTEQGDSAMYLCAGSQSSAPEQFFGPGTRLTVL.

This chain uses TRBV27 with TRBJ1-3. The CDR3 consists of 16 residues. Germline CDR1 reads MNHEY; CDR2 reads SMNVEV (reference sequence). CDR3 amino acids: CASSLRGWGGGNTIYF.

The chain couples TRBV7-2 to TRBJ2-1; the D call of TRBD2 rests on TCRdb alone, since no DNA is present to check it. CDR1 SGHTA and CDR2 FQGNSA come from the germline V gene. The CDR3 sequence is 14 residues long. This chain's CDR3 is CASSSGLAENEQFF. Based on the CDR3 plus reference TRBV7-2 and TRBJ2-1, the full variable domain is GAGVSQSPSNKVTEKGKDVELRCDPISGHTALYWYRQSLGQGLEFLIYFQGNSAPDKSGLPSDRFSAERTGGSVSTLTIQRTQQEDSAVYLCASSSGLAENEQFFGPGTRLTVL.

The chain uses TRBV6-2 or TRBV6-3 and TRBJ2-1. The CDR3 covers 13 residues. Germline assignment: CDR1 MNHEY and CDR2 SVGEGT. CDR3 residues: CASSYSETNEQFF.

V is TRBV29-1 and J is TRBJ2-1; TCRdb designates TRBD2, a call that cannot be tested without DNA. The CDR3 contains 15 residues. CDR1 is SQVTM and CDR2 is ANQGSEA in the germline V gene. The CDR3: CSVALAGGRYNEQFF.

V and J are TRBV28 and TRBJ1-5; TCRdb calls TRBD1, which cannot be checked without DNA. CDR1 and CDR2 from the germline V gene are MDHEN and SYDVKM. This CDR3 is 16 amino acids long. CDR3 sequence: CASSLAAGGPNQPQHF.

The chain joins TRBV29-1 to TRBJ2-1. The CDR3 has 13 residues. In germline, CDR1 is SQVTM, CDR2 ANQGSEA. The CDR3 here is CSAIRPTYNEQFF.

The chain employs TRBV27 and TRBJ1-2. Per the germline V gene, CDR1 is MNHEY and CDR2 is SMNVEV (reference sequence). This CDR3 is built from 13 residues. The chain's CDR3 is CASSPTARDGYTF.

The genes are TRBV5-1 and TRBJ2-7. Germline V lookup: CDR1 SGHRS, CDR2 YFSETQ. This CDR3 contains 14 residues. The CDR3 protein is CASSLEGYSYEQYF.

V and J are TRBV5-1 and TRBJ2-3. This CDR3 comprises 16 residues. Germline V gene data show CDR1 as SGHRS and CDR2 as YFSETQ. CDR3 sequence reads: CASSLSVGTSTDTQYF.

The chain has TRBV7-6 and TRBJ2-7; the D call from TCRdb, TRBD1, cannot be confirmed without DNA. Germline CDR1 and CDR2: SGHVS and FNYEAQ. The CDR3 loop spans 15 amino acids. The CDR3 protein is CASSKEPGHTYEQYF.

This chain links TRBV6-2 or TRBV6-3 with TRBJ2-1. The CDR3 runs 13 residues. In germline, CDR1 is MNHEY, CDR2 SVGEGT. The CDR3 region is CASSYDGDNEQFF.

This chain links TRBV5-6 with TRBJ2-3; the D gene TCRdb calls, TRBD2, cannot be checked with no DNA. The CDR3 sequence is 15 residues long. Germline CDR1 reads SGHDT; CDR2 reads YYEEEE. CDR3 sequence reads: CASSLVGLSTDTQYF.